A single T cell receptor (beta chain) is shown here with its context. The CDR3 sequence is 16 residues long. V gave up 0 bases and J gave up 8 bases; unmatched junction bases: 13. Germline V gene data show CDR1 as SGDLS and CDR2 as YYNGEE. The data originate from a study of cytomegalovirus exposure and HLA in healthy donors. This PCR relied on a set of 60 Vbeta primers and 13 Jbeta primers. Assay used: immunoSEQ multiplex PCR; TCRdb lists only in-frame clones, some missing. This sample's table has about 67,000 clones. Sequenced: PBMCs. The chain combines TRBV9 with TRBJ1-2; TRBD1 matches at 7 bases. This clonotype was sampled from a boy aged 5 to 17 in good health and CMV-seronegative. The CDR3 spells CASSVEGTEVAPGYTF. DNA for the CDR3: TGTGCCAGCAGCGTAGAAGGGACAGAAGTCGCACCGGGCTACACCTTC. The full variable domain, completed using reference TRBV9 and TRBJ1-2, is DSGVTQTPKHLITATGQRVTLRCSPRSGDLSVYWYQQSLDQGLQFLIQYYNGEERAKGNILERFSAQQFPDLHSELNLSSLELGDSALYFCASSVEGTEVAPGYTFGSGTRLTVV.